This TCR beta chain was identified in a study of control samples from healthy donors and cancer patients. Germline values: CDR1 KGHSH, CDR2 LQKENI. The CDR3 is 12 amino acids. Trimming took 1 base from V and 3 from J, leaving 4 bases between them. The table came from immunoSEQ multiplex PCR; TCRdb's copy has only in-frame clones and leaves some out. The sample includes 140,000 to 150,000 clones, roughly 89% of them seen just once. V usage is TRBV18 and J usage is TRBJ2-7; D gene uncertain. This TCR derives from a man between 25 and 39 years old in good health. The sample comprised blood. DNA of the CDR3: TGTGCCAGCTCACCACACCTCTACGAGCAGTACTTC. Its translation: CASSPHLYEQYF.